One sample yielded the 8 T cell receptor beta chains listed below, sequenced in a study of OX40 agonist ivuxolimab in advanced cancers. This table comes from immunoSEQ multiplex PCR, and its TCRdb copy is limited to in-frame clones, with some not included. This table has more than 45,000 clones, roughly 84% appearing once. The sample in question was CD4+ or CD8+ T cells sorted from blood, obtained in a trial of the OX40 agonist ivuxolimab. All receptors come from an adult with an advanced solid tumor such as melanoma, head and neck, liver or kidney cancer.

The chain is built from TRBV28 and TRBJ2-2; 8 bases are shared with TRBD1. The CDR3 contains 14 residues. Germline lookup yields CDR1 MDHEN and CDR2 SYDVKM. V was clipped by 7 bases and J by 5 bases; unmatched bases: 6. CDR3 DNA sequence: TGTGCCAGCACCCTGACAGGGGAGACCGGGGAGCTGTTTTTT. This codes for CASTLTGETGELFF.

Only one count was recorded for this clone. The V and J genes are TRBV9 and TRBJ1-1; D unresolved. Trimming stripped 4 bases from V and 0 bases from J, with 13 bases between. Germline V gene data show CDR1 as SGDLS and CDR2 as YYNGEE. The CDR3 length is 15 residues. CDR3 in amino acids: CASSPREGMNTEAFF. CDR3 in DNA: TGTGCCAGCAGCCCCCGGGAGGGTATGAACACTGAAGCTTTCTTT. Using reference TRBV9 and TRBJ1-1 for the parts outside the CDR3, the full variable domain is DSGVTQTPKHLITATGQRVTLRCSPRSGDLSVYWYQQSLDQGLQFLIQYYNGEERAKGNILERFSAQQFPDLHSELNLSSLELGDSALYFCASSPREGMNTEAFFGQGTRLTVV.

This clone has a handful of counts. This chain links TRBV4-2 with TRBJ2-5; 9 bases are a match to TRBD1. V was clipped by 0 bases and J by 3 bases; unmatched bases: 5. Germline CDR1 reads LGHNA; CDR2 reads YNFKEQ. CDR3 length equals 16 residues. In DNA, the CDR3 is TGTGCCAGCAGCCAAGATCCCAGGACAGGGGAAGAGACCCAGTACTTC. Translation gives CASSQDPRTGEETQYF.

The V gene is TRBV6-1, the J gene TRBJ2-7; 10 nucleotides match TRBD2. The germline gives CDR1 MNHNS, CDR2 SASEGT. This CDR3 is 14 amino acids long. Trimming cost V 10 bases and J 6 bases; bases outside gene matches: 12. For the CDR3, the DNA is TGTGCCACCGATCGCGGGACTAGCGCTATCGAGCAGTACTTC. Translation: CATDRGTSAIEQYF.

The genes are TRBV7-9 and TRBJ2-7, with D maybe TRBD1 (5 bases). Per the germline V gene, CDR1 is SEHNR and CDR2 is FQNEAQ (reference sequence). The CDR3 loop spans 13 amino acids. Deletions cut 4 bases from V and 4 bases from J, with 11 bases between. The CDR3, as DNA: TGTGCCAGCAGCTGGCAGGGCGAATACGAGCAGTACTTC. It yields the protein CASSWQGEYEQYF.

Only a few counts were recorded for this clone. The V and J genes are TRBV10-1 and TRBJ1-4; D might be TRBD1 (6 bases). Trimming pared 0 bases from V and 8 bases from J, leaving 13 bases between. CDR1 is WNHNN, CDR2 SYGVQD, per germline (reference sequence). This CDR3 comprises 15 residues. The CDR3 reads CASSESTGLAEKLFF. Here the CDR3 DNA reads TGCGCCAGCAGTGAGTCGACAGGACTTGCAGAAAAACTGTTTTTT.

The chain uses TRBV28 and TRBJ2-5, with D possibly being TRBD2 (5 bases). Germline values: CDR1 MDHEN, CDR2 SYDVKM. The CDR3 totals 15 residues. The V end was cut by 7 bases, the J end by 2 bases, with 17 bases between. The CDR3 loop reads CASTPGWSGQETQYF. DNA of the CDR3: TGTGCCAGCACCCCAGGATGGAGCGGACAAGAGACCCAGTACTTC.

The sample holds a few counts of this clone. The chain recombines TRBV30 with TRBJ2-7; D is ambiguous. The germline V gene encodes CDR1 GTSNPN and CDR2 SVGIG (reference sequence). Trimming cost V 2 bases and J 4 bases, with 15 bases left between them. This CDR3 region has 14 residues. The CDR3 loop reads CAWSLGLGDYEQYF. The CDR3 DNA follows: TGTGCCTGGAGTTTGGGGTTGGGTGATTACGAGCAGTACTTC.